Listed below are T cell receptor beta chains from one sample, sequenced in a study of blood T cell repertoires in COVID-19. Profiling relied on immunoSEQ multiplex PCR, and the TCRdb table lists in-frame clones only, not all of them. This table holds about 300,000 clones, roughly 88% found once. The sequencing sample was made of peripheral blood. These receptors all stem from a man younger than 30 with active or convalescent COVID-19. The CDR3 runs from the conserved cysteine through the conserved F or W. D genes are given only for firm matches. Size is stated for part of the rows, as once, few or many counts, or as a class when the clone is expanded.

.	.	TRBV19	TRBJ1-3	TGTGCCAGTCGCAGGGGATCGACTGGAAACACCATATATTTT	CASRRGSTGNTIYF
.	TRBD1	TRBV19	TRBJ2-6	TGTGCCACAACAACAGGGGGCGCTGGGGCCAACGTCCTGACTTTC	CATTTGGAGANVLTF
once	.	TRBV21-1	TRBJ2-1	TGTGCCAGATTGACAGGGAGGAACGTCAACAATGAGCAGTTCTTC	CARLTGRNVNNEQFF
.	.	TRBV4-3	TRBJ1-2	TGCGCCAGCAGCCAAGATAACGGCGGGAGAGGCGGCTACACCTTC	CASSQDNGGRGGYTF
.	.	TRBV5-6	TRBJ2-3	TGTGCCAGCAGCTTGGGAGCAGATACGCAGTATTTT	CASSLGADTQYF
.	TRBD2	TRBV3-1/TRBV3-2	TRBJ2-5	TGTGCCAGCAGCCAAGAGACGGGGACTAGCGCGTGGGAGACCCAGTACTTC	CASSQETGTSAWETQYF
.	.	TRBV7-9	TRBJ1-1	TGTGCCAGCAGCTGGACCCAGGGCACTGAAGCTTTCTTT	CASSWTQGTEAFF
.	TRBD1	TRBV6-2/TRBV6-3	TRBJ1-1	TGTGCCAGCAGTTCACCGGGACAGGGTCACACTGAAGCTTTCTTT	CASSSPGQGHTEAFF
once	TRBD2	TRBV4-1	TRBJ2-3	TGCGCCAGCAGCCAAGATTTTAGCGGGGGACCCCTTGGCACAGATACGCAGTATTTT	CASSQDFSGGPLGTDTQYF
.	.	TRBV10-1	TRBJ1-6	TGCGCCAGCAGTGAGTGTAAGACTAGCTCCTATAATTCACCCCTCCACTTT	CASSECKTSSYNSPLHF
few	.	TRBV2	TRBJ2-1	TGTGCCAGCAGTGAATCCCCTAGGGGTATCAATGAGCAGTTCTTC	CASSESPRGINEQFF
.	.	TRBV27	TRBJ2-3	TGTGCCAGCAGTTATTCATTGTCAGATACGCAGTATTTT	CASSYSLSDTQYF
.	TRBD2	TRBV7-2	TRBJ2-7	TGTGCCAGCAAGAAGCGGGGGGGATCCTACGAGCAGTACTTC	CASKKRGGSYEQYF
.	TRBD2	TRBV6-2/TRBV6-3	TRBJ2-1	TGTGCCAGCAGTCCGATAGCGGGGCGGTACAATGAGCAGTTCTTC	CASSPIAGRYNEQFF
.	.	TRBV4-3	TRBJ1-1	TGCGCCAGCAGCCAAGATCGGCGGGGCATGAACACTGAAGCTTTCTTT	CASSQDRRGMNTEAFF
.	.	TRBV5-6	TRBJ1-2	TGTGCCAGCAGCCTCTTACAGGGTTTTGGGGGCTACACCTTC	CASSLLQGFGGYTF
.	.	TRBV18	TRBJ2-7	TGTGCCAGCTCAACCGGGTTAAACTTCTCCTACGAGCAGTACTTC	CASSTGLNFSYEQYF
.	TRBD1	TRBV5-6	TRBJ1-5	TGTGCCAGCAGCAGGGGGCAGGGGAATCAGCCCCAGCATTTT	CASSRGQGNQPQHF
.	.	TRBV3-1/TRBV3-2	TRBJ2-4	TGTGCCAGCAGCCAAGATAGACTCATTCAGTACTTC	CASSQDRLIQYF
.	.	TRBV2	TRBJ1-2	TGTGCCAGCAGTGATTTTTCAGGGTTCTATGGCTACACCTTC	CASSDFSGFYGYTF
.	TRBD1	TRBV9	TRBJ2-7	TGTGCCAGCAGCGTGTCCGGGACAGGGTCCTACGAGCAGTACTTC	CASSVSGTGSYEQYF
.	.	TRBV4-1	TRBJ2-7	TGCGCCAGCAGCCAAGATCGGTCCTACGAGCAGTACTTC	CASSQDRSYEQYF
once	TRBD1	TRBV12-3/TRBV12-4	TRBJ1-5	TGTGCCAGCAGGACAGGGGGCAATCAGCCCCAGCATTTT	CASRTGGNQPQHF
.	.	TRBV12-3/TRBV12-4	TRBJ1-1	TGTGCCAGCAGTTTCGGACACGCAGCTTTCTTT	CASSFGHAAFF
.	TRBD2	TRBV6-4	TRBJ2-5	TGTGCCAGCAGTGAAGAAGCGGGGGGCGGAGAGACCCAGTACTTC	CASSEEAGGGETQYF
few	TRBD1	TRBV7-6	TRBJ2-1	TGTGCCAGCAGCTCTACAGGGGGCTACTACAATGAGCAGTTCTTC	CASSSTGGYYNEQFF
once	.	TRBV5-1	TRBJ2-3	TGCGCCAGCAGCTTAGGAGGGGCAGCCACAGATACGCAGTATTTT	CASSLGGAATDTQYF
.	TRBD2	TRBV4-1	TRBJ2-7	TGCGCCAGCAGCCAAGCGGCTAGCGGTTCGGGGGAGCAGTACTTC	CASSQAASGSGEQYF